This T cell receptor (beta chain) was sequenced for a study of blood T cells in healthy people across ages. Study in general: Template switching caught about one barcoded beta molecule for each two T cells.

This CDR3 has 12 residues. The germline V gene has CDR1 SGHTA and CDR2 FQGNSA. The V and J ends lost 5 bases and 10 bases respectively, with 12 bases between them. The donors, aged roughly 6 to 100, were healthy Caucasians from Russia. A J-beta primer mix and a sample-barcoded 5' primer were used in a second PCR of roughly 7 to 12 cycles. Unique molecular identifiers of 12 random nucleotides labeled each cDNA. TCRdb used MiXCR to reprocess the 5' RACE reads, holding one entry per CDR3 protein. Of around 1,600,000 distinct CDR3 sequences in the sample, 35% to 45% were seen once. Study results and caveats: PBMCs were not sorted, which prevented a conclusive comparison of naive versus antigen-experienced cells.

Regarding this clonotype: The target antigen is unknown.

The source material was blood. The chain has TRBV7-2 and TRBJ2-1; no firm D call. This clonotype was sampled from a young woman in good health. Here the CDR3 DNA reads TGTGCCAGCAGCCCGGCTAGTCGGGAGCAGTTCTTC. Translation gives CASSPASREQFF.